The present T cell receptor (beta chain) was sequenced within a study of blood T cell repertoires in COVID-19. Study background: Acute-phase and convalescent COVID-19 samples originated in the United States, Italy and Spain.

Original data processing: Estimation of nucleated cell counts relied on the amplification of reference gene primers. Libraries were prepared by immunoSEQ multiplex PCR; TCRdb keeps only in-frame clonotypes and omits some of them. The DNA gave D and trimming, while V, J and clone size come from that table. The sample shows about 190,000 clones, 70% to 85% of them seen only once. V was pared by 0 bases and J by 4 bases, with 8 bases of the junction left unmatched. The length of the CDR3 is 17 residues. Germline loops: CDR1 SGHNT, CDR2 YYREEE (reference sequence). The source material was peripheral blood. This TCR derives from a woman between 45 and 60 years old with acute or convalescent COVID-19. The chain has TRBV5-4 and TRBJ2-1; 9 bases align to TRBD2. The CDR3 DNA follows: TGTGCCAGCAGCTTGGGTCTAGCGGGGCGTGAATACAATGAGCAGTTCTTC. Protein sequence: CASSLGLAGREYNEQFF.